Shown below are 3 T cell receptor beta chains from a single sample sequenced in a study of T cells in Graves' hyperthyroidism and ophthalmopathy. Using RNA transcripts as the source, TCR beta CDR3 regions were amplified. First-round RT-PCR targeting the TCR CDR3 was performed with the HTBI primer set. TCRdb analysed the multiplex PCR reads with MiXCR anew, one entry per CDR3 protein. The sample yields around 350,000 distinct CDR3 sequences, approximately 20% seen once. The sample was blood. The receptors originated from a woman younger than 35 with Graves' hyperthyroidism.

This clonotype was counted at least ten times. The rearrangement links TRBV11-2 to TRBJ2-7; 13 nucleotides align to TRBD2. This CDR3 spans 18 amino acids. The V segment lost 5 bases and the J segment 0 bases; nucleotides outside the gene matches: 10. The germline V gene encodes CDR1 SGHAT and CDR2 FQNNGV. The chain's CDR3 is CASSDGTSGAVGSYEQYF. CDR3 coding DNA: TGTGCCAGCAGCGACGGGACTAGCGGGGCCGTCGGCTCCTACGAGCAGTACTTC.

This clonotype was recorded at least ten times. The CDR3 loop reads CANRDRRCSSYEQYF. CDR3 nucleotides: TGTGCCAACCGGGACAGGCGATGTAGCTCCTACGAGCAGTACTTC. The chain couples TRBV10-3 to TRBJ2-7; 8 nucleotides line up with TRBD1. This CDR3 has 15 amino acids. Germline CDR1 reads ENHRY; CDR2 reads SYGVKD. V shed 10 bases and J 0 bases; nucleotides not matched to a gene: 11.

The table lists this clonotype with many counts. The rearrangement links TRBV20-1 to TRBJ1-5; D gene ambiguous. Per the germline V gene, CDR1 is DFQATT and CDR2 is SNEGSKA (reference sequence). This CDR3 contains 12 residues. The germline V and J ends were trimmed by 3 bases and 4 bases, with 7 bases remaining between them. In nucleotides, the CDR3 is TGCAGTGCTAGCCCCGGGAATCAGCCCCAGCATTTT. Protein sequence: CSASPGNQPQHF.